The clone carrying this T cell receptor beta chain was seen more than once but under ten times. Antigen specificity is unknown. This sample is drawn from a study of cytomegalovirus exposure and HLA in healthy donors. General study results and limits: Rarity held for most TCR sequences, but there were some public TCRs that occurred in many donors.

The PCR used 60 Vbeta and 13 Jbeta primers. Produced via immunoSEQ multiplex PCR; TCRdb's table is partial and in-frame only. The sample shows some 150,000 clones, 60% to 80% of them seen only once. Sequenced material: PBMCs. This clonotype was obtained from a male donor in good health and CMV-seronegative.

This CDR3 reads CASSLELRTGTYEQYF. As DNA, the CDR3 is TGTGCCAGCAGCTTAGAATTGCGGACAGGGACCTACGAGCAGTACTTC. V usage is TRBV7-2 and J usage is TRBJ2-5; the match to TRBD1 covers 8 bases. The end of the DNA is better explained by TRBJ2-7, so the J call may be wrong. Germline CDR1 is SGHTA and CDR2 is FQGNSA. The CDR3 is 16 amino acids.